The 27 T cell receptor beta chains in this list originate from one sample, sequenced in a study of blood T cell repertoires in COVID-19. The assay was immunoSEQ multiplex PCR, and TCRdb's table has in-frame clones only and misses some. The sample yields about 220,000 clones, roughly 85% seen once. Sequencing was carried out using PBMCs or T cells enriched from blood (not recorded which). These receptors originate from a woman aged 45-59 years who had been exposed to COVID-19.

The CDR3 region has the DNA TGTGCCAGTAGTAGTAGTTCGGCGGCCAATGAGCAGTTCTTC. Protein sequence: CASSSSSAANEQFF. This chain links TRBV19 with TRBJ2-1, with D hard to call. The length of the CDR3 is 14 residues. Germline V lookup: CDR1 LNHDA, CDR2 SQIVND (reference sequence). The V end was cut by 4 bases, the J end by 6 bases, with 13 bases between.

The V and J genes are TRBV7-2 and TRBJ2-3; 8 positions match TRBD1. The CDR3 spans 15 residues. Germline lookup yields CDR1 SGHTA and CDR2 FQGNSA. J gave up 1 base and V 5 bases, and 5 bases lay outside the gene matches. The CDR3, as DNA: TGTGCCAGCAGCAAGGACAGGGTGGGCACAGATACGCAGTATTTT. Protein product: CASSKDRVGTDTQYF.

The chain employs TRBV2 and TRBJ2-7; maybe TRBD1 (5 bases). Germline V gene data show CDR1 as SNHLY and CDR2 as FYNNEI. The CDR3 consists of 14 residues. V lost 6 bases and J lost 1, with 13 bases in between. The CDR3 nucleotides are TGTGCCAGCAGCGGCATGACAGAATCCTACGAGCAGTACTTC. Amino acid sequence: CASSGMTESYEQYF.

This clone was picked up one time. The rearrangement uses TRBV10-2 and TRBJ2-2; 10 bases line up with TRBD1. This CDR3 has 19 residues. V shed 8 bases, J shed 5 bases, and the junction held 20 bases outside the gene matches. CDR1 is WSHSY, CDR2 SAAADI, per germline. In DNA, the CDR3 is TGCGCCAGCCATAATCCGTACAAGATCGGGACAGGGGAAACCGGGGAGCTGTTTTTT. Amino acid sequence: CASHNPYKIGTGETGELFF.

The CDR3 DNA reads TGTGCCAGTAGTCCGCCGACTAGCGGGGGCCCTCTGTTCTACGAGCAGTACTTC. Translation: CASSPPTSGGPLFYEQYF. V is TRBV19 and J is TRBJ2-7, with 12 bases matching TRBD2. Germline V gene lookup returns CDR1 LNHDA and CDR2 SQIVND (reference sequence). This CDR3 has 18 residues. J lost 3 bases, V lost 5 bases, and 14 bases had no gene match.

V is TRBV10-2 and J is TRBJ1-3, with D maybe TRBD1 (5 bases). The V end lost 0 bases, the J end lost 10 bases, and 7 bases lay between the germline ends. The CDR3 totals 12 residues. Germline-derived CDR1 and CDR2 are WSHSY and SAAADI. Here the CDR3 reads CASSESGETIYF. The CDR3 nucleotides read TGCGCCAGCAGTGAGTCAGGGGAAACCATATATTTT.

The V call is TRBV10-3, the J call TRBJ2-1; 9 bases fit TRBD2. Germline V gene lookup returns CDR1 ENHRY and CDR2 SYGVKD. The ends lost 5 bases at V and 1 base at J; junction bases unmatched: 3. The CDR3 runs 15 residues. The CDR3, as DNA: TGTGCCATCAGTCCCCTAGCGGGATCCTACAATGAGCAGTTCTTC. Residues: CAISPLAGSYNEQFF.

J is TRBJ2-7 and V is TRBV10-3; D uncertain. V shed 7 bases and J shed 7 bases, with 14 bases lying between them. This CDR3 region has 12 residues. The germline V gene has CDR1 ENHRY and CDR2 SYGVKD. CDR3 bases: TGTGCCATCAAACCCCCAGGCATGGAGCAGTACTTC. Translated, it gives CAIKPPGMEQYF.

The genes are TRBV7-8 and TRBJ2-5, with TRBD1 matching 7 bases. The CDR3 spans 14 residues. Losses at the gene ends were 5 bases for V and 5 bases for J; bases not matched to a gene: 8. In germline, CDR1 is SGHVS, CDR2 FQNEAQ. The CDR3 coding sequence is TGTGCCAGCAGCCCTCGACAGGGTGCTGAGACCCAGTACTTC. It is translated as CASSPRQGAETQYF.

This chain uses TRBV11-2 with TRBJ1-1, with 12 bases aligning to TRBD1. Looked up from germline, CDR1 is SGHAT and CDR2 is FQNNGV. The CDR3 is 15 residues long. The ends lost 4 bases at V and 11 bases at J; junction bases unmatched: 11. The CDR3 DNA follows: TGTGCCAGCAGCTCCTTAGGGACAGGGGGCGGTCGCGCTTTCTTT. Protein: CASSSLGTGGGRAFF.

The V gene is TRBV27, the J gene TRBJ1-1, with 8 nucleotides matching TRBD1. Looked up from germline, CDR1 is MNHEY and CDR2 is SMNVEV (reference sequence). The junction had 10 bases not matched to a gene; V was cut back by 4 bases and J by 3 bases. The CDR3 extends over 16 amino acids. CDR3: CASSSLDRGPYTEAFF. As DNA, the CDR3 is TGTGCCAGCAGTTCCCTTGACAGGGGCCCATACACTGAAGCTTTCTTT.

The chain combines TRBV28 with TRBJ2-7, with unresolved D. CDR1 is MDHEN and CDR2 is SYDVKM in the germline V gene. Between the trimmed V and J ends, which lost 5 bases and 2 bases, there was a span of 13 bases. This CDR3 is built from 14 residues. DNA of the CDR3: TGTGCCAGCAGTCAAACAGTTCCCGCCTACGAGCAGTACTTC. Encoded protein: CASSQTVPAYEQYF.

The genes are TRBV7-9 and TRBJ2-7; 9 bases map to TRBD1. The CDR3 sequence is 15 residues long. J was trimmed by 3 bases and V by 5 bases; bases with no gene match: 8. The germline CDR1 and CDR2 sequences are SEHNR and FQNEAQ (reference sequence). CDR3 DNA: TGTGCCAGCAGCGGGGGGACAGGGAGGTTCTACGAGCAGTACTTC. This codes for CASSGGTGRFYEQYF.

This clone was recorded once. V is TRBV20-1 and J is TRBJ1-1; 8 nucleotides agree with TRBD1. V trimming: 3 bases; J trimming: 1 base; junction bases outside the gene matches: 7. The germline gives CDR1 DFQATT, CDR2 SNEGSKA (reference sequence). This CDR3 spans 15 amino acids. The CDR3 region has the DNA TGCAGTGCTAGTAGGGCCGGGACAGGGAACACTGAAGCTTTCTTT. Amino acid sequence: CSASRAGTGNTEAFF.

The rearrangement uses TRBV11-2 and TRBJ1-1, with no clear D. The CDR3 runs to 14 residues. Trimming removed 0 bases from V and 8 bases from J, with 13 bases in between. Per the germline V gene, CDR1 is SGHAT and CDR2 is FQNNGV. This CDR3 is CASSLDRGTPEAFF. CDR3 nucleotide sequence: TGTGCCAGCAGCTTAGATCGTGGTACTCCCGAAGCTTTCTTT.

The chain combines TRBV7-9 with TRBJ2-2; D is unclear. The CDR3 is 16 amino acids. Between the trimmed V and J ends, which lost 4 bases and 1 base, there was a span of 13 bases. CDR1 and CDR2 from the germline V gene are SEHNR and FQNEAQ (reference sequence). The CDR3 DNA reads TGTGCCAGCAGCTCACCTCGAAACTTGAACACCGGGGAGCTGTTTTTT. As protein: CASSSPRNLNTGELFF.

The V call is TRBV5-4, the J call TRBJ1-3; 7 bases match TRBD1. Trimming removed 1 base from V and 12 bases from J; junction bases left unmatched: 4. The germline V gene has CDR1 SGHNT and CDR2 YYREEE (reference sequence). This CDR3 spans 12 amino acids. The CDR3 is CASSLKGQSIYF. The DNA for the CDR3 is TGTGCCAGCAGCTTGAAGGGACAGAGCATATATTTT.

The chain joins TRBV5-5 to TRBJ1-3; no firm D call. Germline V lookup: CDR1 SGHKS, CDR2 YYEKEE (reference sequence). The germline V and J ends were trimmed by 0 bases and 4 bases, with 11 bases remaining between them. The CDR3 covers 15 residues. The CDR3 here is CASSLGATLGNTIYF. For the CDR3, the DNA is TGTGCCAGCAGCTTGGGAGCAACCCTCGGAAACACCATATATTTT.

This clone appeared once. In the same sample, other DNA sequences code for this CDR3. This chain joins TRBV5-4 and TRBJ2-1; TRBD2 matches 8 bases. Trimming at V came to 0 bases and at J to 6 bases, leaving 5 bases not matched to a gene. The germline V gene encodes CDR1 SGHNT and CDR2 YYREEE (reference sequence). The CDR3 totals 15 residues. The CDR3 bases are TGTGCCAGCAGCTTGGGACGGGGGGGCCTCAATGAGCAGTTCTTC. Its protein product is CASSLGRGGLNEQFF.

The chain joins TRBV21-1 to TRBJ2-7; TRBD2 was called by the table and not checked on the DNA. TRBV21-1 counts as a pseudogene. The CDR3 consists of 15 residues. The CDR3 nucleotides are TGTGCCAGCAGTCTTAGGCGGGGACGGGGGTACGAGCAGTACTTC. Protein sequence: CASSLRRGRGYEQYF.

This chain joins TRBV27 and TRBJ2-1, with 9 bases identical to TRBD2. This CDR3 has 14 amino acids. Germline V lookup: CDR1 MNHEY, CDR2 SMNVEV (reference sequence). After removal of 1 base from V and 8 bases from J, the junction contained 3 bases not matched to a gene. The CDR3 spells CASSLFSGGYEQFF. DNA for the CDR3: TGTGCCAGCAGTTTATTTAGCGGGGGATATGAGCAGTTCTTC.

V gene TRBV6-1 combines with J gene TRBJ1-4, with TRBD1 matching 7 bases. V shed 5 bases and J 3 bases; nucleotides not matched to a gene: 6. This CDR3 is 15 amino acids long. Germline V CDR1 and CDR2: MNHNS, SASEGT. CDR3: CASSLRQGPNEKLFF. The CDR3, as DNA: TGTGCCAGCAGTCTCAGACAGGGCCCTAATGAAAAACTGTTTTTT.

Here the CDR3 DNA reads TGTGCCAGTAGTTTCCTAGCGGGGGTGGGCACAGATACGCAGTATTTT. It is translated as CASSFLAGVGTDTQYF. This chain uses TRBV19 with TRBJ2-3, with 10 bases identical to TRBD2. V lost 5 bases to trimming and J lost 1 base; unmatched junction nucleotides: 6. Germline CDR1 LNHDA, CDR2 SQIVND (reference sequence). This CDR3 has 16 amino acids.

The rearrangement uses TRBV6-2 or TRBV6-3 and TRBJ2-1; no firm D call. Germline CDR1 and CDR2: MNHEY and SVGEGT. V was shortened by 2 bases and J by 3 bases, with 5 bases between the two germline ends. CDR3 size: 13 residues. The CDR3 loop is CASSYRDYNEQFF. The CDR3 nucleotides are TGTGCCAGCAGTTACCGCGACTACAATGAGCAGTTCTTC.

The chain links TRBV19 to TRBJ1-5, with 9 positions matching TRBD1. CDR1 is LNHDA, CDR2 SQIVND, per germline (reference sequence). This CDR3 is 15 amino acids long. The V and J ends lost 7 bases and 3 bases, in that order; junction bases with no gene match: 7. The CDR3 coding sequence is TGTGCCAGTACCCCGGGACAGGGATCCAATCAGCCCCAGCATTTT. Its translation: CASTPGQGSNQPQHF.

This clone was seen just once. The chain links TRBV28 to TRBJ1-2, with D possibly being TRBD1 (6 bases). The CDR3 extends over 17 amino acids. Per the germline V gene, CDR1 is MDHEN and CDR2 is SYDVKM. The V and J ends lost 1 base and 7 bases respectively, with 22 bases between them. Here the CDR3 reads CASSLSTQKNRARGYTF. For the CDR3, the DNA is TGTGCCAGCAGTTTATCCACCCAGAAGAACAGGGCTCGTGGCTACACCTTC.

The J gene is TRBJ1-4, the V gene TRBV12-3 or TRBV12-4; D remains unclear. There are 12 residues in the CDR3. Trimming left V 2 bases short and J 8 bases short, with 6 bases between. This chain's CDR3 is CASSLNREKLFF. CDR3 coding DNA: TGTGCCAGCAGTTTAAACAGAGAAAAACTGTTTTTT.